This is a list of T cell receptor beta chains from one sample in a study of PD-L1 blockade in urothelial cancer. Produced via immunoSEQ multiplex PCR; TCRdb's table is partial and in-frame only. Of about 84,000 clones listed, roughly 82% were seen once; the top ten hold over 7.5%. The sequences come from PBMCs, collected around atezolizumab (anti-PD-L1) treatment. These receptors were obtained from a man between 65 and 85 years old with urothelial cancer. Each CDR3 is given with its conserved first and last residue. The D gene is left open where the match is weak. For some rows the clone size is stated as once, few or many, or as a class when expanded; others skip it.

V gene: TRBV19; clone size: -; D gene: -; J gene: TRBJ1-6; CDR3 DNA: TGTGCCAGTAGTATTTCAGGGACTCGCTCACCCCTCCACTTT; CDR3 protein: CASSISGTRSPLHF
V gene: TRBV18; clone size: -; D gene: -; J gene: TRBJ1-4; CDR3 DNA: TGTGCCAGCTCACCGGCCGGAGCTAATGAAAAACTGTTTTTT; CDR3 protein: CASSPAGANEKLFF
V gene: TRBV5-6; clone size: few; D gene: -; J gene: TRBJ1-3; CDR3 DNA: TGTGCCAGCAGCGCGGGCGGCGTCCGGGCCATATATTTT; CDR3 protein: CASSAGGVRAIYF
V gene: TRBV19; clone size: -; D gene: TRBD2; J gene: TRBJ2-1; CDR3 DNA: TGTGCCAGTAGTCGTTCCGACACTAGCGAATTCTACAATGAGCAGTTCTTC; CDR3 protein: CASSRSDTSEFYNEQFF
V gene: TRBV10-3; clone size: -; D gene: TRBD1; J gene: TRBJ2-1; CDR3 DNA: TGTGCCATCAGGACAACAGGGGTCATTGATGAGCAGTTCTTC; CDR3 protein: CAIRTTGVIDEQFF
V gene: TRBV7-9; clone size: -; D gene: TRBD1; J gene: TRBJ2-3; CDR3 DNA: TGTGCCAGCAGCTCGTGGGGACAGGCCACAGATACGCAGTATTTT; CDR3 protein: CASSSWGQATDTQYF
V gene: TRBV7-8; clone size: -; D gene: TRBD2; J gene: TRBJ2-1; CDR3 DNA: TGTGCCAGCAGCTTAGGCGGGAGCCCCCTCTCCTACAATGAGCAGTTCTTC; CDR3 protein: CASSLGGSPLSYNEQFF
V gene: TRBV6-5; clone size: -; D gene: TRBD1; J gene: TRBJ1-1; CDR3 DNA: TGTGCCAGCAGTCCCGCTGGACAGGGAAACACTGAAGCTTTCTTT; CDR3 protein: CASSPAGQGNTEAFF
V gene: TRBV6-4; clone size: -; D gene: TRBD2; J gene: TRBJ2-1; CDR3 DNA: TGTGCCAGCAGTCAATGGGCGGGGGGCTACAATGAGCAGTTCTTC; CDR3 protein: CASSQWAGGYNEQFF
V gene: TRBV7-9; clone size: -; D gene: TRBD1; J gene: TRBJ1-2; CDR3 DNA: TGTGCCAGCAGTAGGGACAGCCAAGAGGGCTACACCTTC; CDR3 protein: CASSRDSQEGYTF
V gene: TRBV6-6; clone size: few; D gene: TRBD1; J gene: TRBJ1-5; CDR3 DNA: TGTGCCAGCACCGGGACAGGGTACAATCAGCCCCAGCATTTT; CDR3 protein: CASTGTGYNQPQHF
V gene: TRBV10-3; clone size: -; D gene: TRBD1; J gene: TRBJ1-2; CDR3 DNA: TGTGCCATCAGTCCGACAGGGGACGACTATGGCTACACCTTC; CDR3 protein: CAISPTGDDYGYTF
V gene: TRBV29-1; clone size: -; D gene: -; J gene: TRBJ2-7; CDR3 DNA: TGCAGCGTCCAAAAGGGGGTGGGGGCGAACTACGAGCAGTACTTC; CDR3 protein: CSVQKGVGANYEQYF
V gene: TRBV2; clone size: -; D gene: -; J gene: TRBJ1-1; CDR3 DNA: TGTGCCAGCACCATGACAGGAGACACTGAAGCTTTCTTT; CDR3 protein: CASTMTGDTEAFF
V gene: TRBV4-2; clone size: -; D gene: -; J gene: TRBJ1-1; CDR3 DNA: TGTGCCAGCAGCCCATCCCAAGGGGTGAACACTGAAGCTTTCTTT; CDR3 protein: CASSPSQGVNTEAFF
V gene: TRBV2; clone size: -; D gene: TRBD2; J gene: TRBJ2-7; CDR3 DNA: TGTGCCAGCAGCGAGCCGGGACTAGCGGGAGGGGACGAGCAGTACTTC; CDR3 protein: CASSEPGLAGGDEQYF
V gene: TRBV11-2; clone size: -; D gene: -; J gene: TRBJ2-7; CDR3 DNA: TGTGCCAGCAGCATGTTTGGCCACAGGGACGAGCAGTACTTC; CDR3 protein: CASSMFGHRDEQYF
V gene: TRBV4-2; clone size: once; D gene: -; J gene: TRBJ2-1; CDR3 DNA: TGTGCCAGCAGCCAAGAAGGCGGGGGCCTTCTGTACAATGAGCAGTTCTTC; CDR3 protein: CASSQEGGGLLYNEQFF
V gene: TRBV2; clone size: -; D gene: -; J gene: TRBJ1-2; CDR3 DNA: TGTGCCAGCGACTTTGATGGTGGTGGCTACACCTTC; CDR3 protein: CASDFDGGGYTF
V gene: TRBV11-3; clone size: -; D gene: TRBD2; J gene: TRBJ2-1; CDR3 DNA: TGTGCCAGCAGCTCCGGGACTAGCTCCTACAATGAGCAGTTCTTC; CDR3 protein: CASSSGTSSYNEQFF
V gene: TRBV7-2; clone size: -; D gene: -; J gene: TRBJ2-1; CDR3 DNA: TGTGCCAGCAGCTTTAGCAGGGCATACAATGAGCAGTTCTTC; CDR3 protein: CASSFSRAYNEQFF
V gene: TRBV5-1; clone size: -; D gene: -; J gene: TRBJ2-2; CDR3 DNA: TGCGCCAGCAGCTTAGCCGCGAACACCGGGGAGCTGTTTTTT; CDR3 protein: CASSLAANTGELFF
V gene: TRBV7-3; clone size: -; D gene: TRBD2; J gene: TRBJ2-3; CDR3 DNA: TGTGCCAGCAGCTTCGCCGGGACTAGCGGGGGGGTTACAGATACGCAGTATTTT; CDR3 protein: CASSFAGTSGGVTDTQYF
V gene: TRBV10-3; clone size: -; D gene: -; J gene: TRBJ2-1; CDR3 DNA: TGTGCCATCACGAATCCAGGGGACAACTACAATGAGCAGTTCTTC; CDR3 protein: CAITNPGDNYNEQFF
V gene: TRBV5-1; clone size: -; D gene: TRBD1; J gene: TRBJ2-7; CDR3 DNA: TGCGCCAGCAGCCCAACCCAAGGACAGGGCTACCCCTACGAGCAGTACTTC; CDR3 protein: CASSPTQGQGYPYEQYF
V gene: TRBV19; clone size: -; D gene: -; J gene: TRBJ1-1; CDR3 DNA: TGTGCCAGTAGAAATTTGGGAGGGGCTGCGAACACTGAAGCTTTCTTT; CDR3 protein: CASRNLGGAANTEAFF
V gene: TRBV7-2; clone size: -; D gene: -; J gene: TRBJ2-7; CDR3 DNA: TGTGCCAGCAGCTTAGCGCTAACCTACGAGCAGTACTTC; CDR3 protein: CASSLALTYEQYF
V gene: TRBV4-3; clone size: -; D gene: TRBD2; J gene: TRBJ2-3; CDR3 DNA: TGCGCCAGCAGCCAGTCGCGGGAGAACACAGATACGCAGTATTTT; CDR3 protein: CASSQSRENTDTQYF
V gene: TRBV19; clone size: -; D gene: -; J gene: TRBJ2-1; CDR3 DNA: TGTGCCAGTAGTATTTGGTTGGGACAACCCTACAATGAGCAGTTCTTC; CDR3 protein: CASSIWLGQPYNEQFF
V gene: TRBV2; clone size: -; D gene: -; J gene: TRBJ2-1; CDR3 DNA: TGTGCCACCGGAGGAGGCGGGGTATACAATGAGCAGTTCTTC; CDR3 protein: CATGGGGVYNEQFF
V gene: TRBV4-1; clone size: -; D gene: -; J gene: TRBJ1-1; CDR3 DNA: TGCGCCAGCAAGACAGACTTTAACACTGAAGCTTTCTTT; CDR3 protein: CASKTDFNTEAFF
V gene: TRBV4-3; clone size: -; D gene: -; J gene: TRBJ2-3; CDR3 DNA: TGCGCCAGCAGCCCGGGGTTTCCCACAGATACGCAGTATTTT; CDR3 protein: CASSPGFPTDTQYF
V gene: TRBV2; clone size: -; D gene: -; J gene: TRBJ2-3; CDR3 DNA: TGTGCCAGCAGGAGGACAGTTGTCACAGATACGCAGTATTTT; CDR3 protein: CASRRTVVTDTQYF
V gene: TRBV4-1; clone size: -; D gene: TRBD1; J gene: TRBJ1-2; CDR3 DNA: TGCGCCAGCAGCCAGGCTGGGGACAGGTGGAGTGGCTACACCTTC; CDR3 protein: CASSQAGDRWSGYTF
V gene: TRBV7-9; clone size: -; D gene: -; J gene: TRBJ1-2; CDR3 DNA: TGTGCCAGCAGGCCCGGCGAGGGTGGCTACACCTTC; CDR3 protein: CASRPGEGGYTF
V gene: TRBV11-3; clone size: -; D gene: TRBD1; J gene: TRBJ1-1; CDR3 DNA: TGTGCCAGCAGCCCGGGGACAGGAGTGCTTAACACTGAAGCTTTCTTT; CDR3 protein: CASSPGTGVLNTEAFF
V gene: TRBV30; clone size: few; D gene: TRBD1; J gene: TRBJ1-5; CDR3 DNA: TGTGCCTGGAGGTCTCCAGGGGGGCTCGGTCAGCCCCAGCATTTT; CDR3 protein: CAWRSPGGLGQPQHF
V gene: TRBV13; clone size: -; D gene: TRBD2; J gene: TRBJ2-7; CDR3 DNA: TGTGCCAGCAGCTTGGGAGCGGGAGGGCCCTTCTACGAGCAGTACTTC; CDR3 protein: CASSLGAGGPFYEQYF
V gene: TRBV6-5; clone size: -; D gene: -; J gene: TRBJ2-7; CDR3 DNA: TGTGCCAGCTCGGACTACGGCTACGAGCAGTACTTC; CDR3 protein: CASSDYGYEQYF
V gene: TRBV15; clone size: -; D gene: -; J gene: TRBJ2-5; CDR3 DNA: TGTGCCACCGCGGGAACCTACCAAGAGACCCAGTACTTC; CDR3 protein: CATAGTYQETQYF
V gene: TRBV7-2; clone size: once; D gene: TRBD1; J gene: TRBJ1-2; CDR3 DNA: TGTGCCAGCAGCTTAGGACAGGGGGATGGCTACACCTTC; CDR3 protein: CASSLGQGDGYTF
V gene: TRBV7-9; clone size: -; D gene: -; J gene: TRBJ1-3; CDR3 DNA: TGTGCCAGCAGCCCCCCCGGCGGGGGTTCCCGATCTGGAAACACCATATATTTT; CDR3 protein: CASSPPGGGSRSGNTIYF
V gene: TRBV7-7; clone size: -; D gene: -; J gene: TRBJ2-7; CDR3 DNA: TGTGCTAGCAGCTTAGGGCAGGGAACCTACGAGCAGTACTTC; CDR3 protein: CASSLGQGTYEQYF
V gene: TRBV9; clone size: -; D gene: TRBD2; J gene: TRBJ2-3; CDR3 DNA: TGTGCCAGCACGGCGGGGGGCACAGATACGCAGTATTTT; CDR3 protein: CASTAGGTDTQYF
V gene: TRBV27; clone size: -; D gene: -; J gene: TRBJ1-1; CDR3 DNA: TGTGCCAGCAGAAACAGGGAGGGGAGCACTGAAGCTTTCTTT; CDR3 protein: CASRNREGSTEAFF
V gene: TRBV5-6; clone size: -; D gene: -; J gene: TRBJ1-2; CDR3 DNA: TGTGCCAGCAGCCGGACAGCTACCTTCTATGGCTACACCTTC; CDR3 protein: CASSRTATFYGYTF